This T cell receptor (beta chain) was sequenced during a study of shared clonotypes between healthy human individuals. Germline CDR1 reads SNHLY; CDR2 reads FYNNEI. The CDR3 is 11 amino acids. V was cut by 2 bases and J by 6 bases, with 3 bases left in between. Using immunoSEQ multiplex PCR, the repertoire was profiled, and TCRdb retains in-frame clones only, with some absent. The table lists about 2 million clones, 85% to 95% of them singletons. The TCR originated in a young man in good health. The sequenced sample was naive CD4+ T cells sorted from blood. The subset was: CD45RA+ positively selected. V is TRBV2 and J is TRBJ2-3, with unresolved D. CDR3 bases: TGTGCCAGCAGTGAAATGGATACGCAGTATTTT. It specifies CASSEMDTQYF.